The T cell receptor (beta chain) described here comes from a study of cytomegalovirus exposure and HLA in healthy donors (dated by TCRdb to 2017 to 2019). Background on the whole study: An earlier analysis of 587 of the donors reported over 250 Gb of sequence data and some 110 million unique TCR beta sequences obtained from roughly 180 million T cells. An early release that covered about 600 HLA-typed donors contained about 290 gigabases of sequencing data and some 87 million unique TCR sequences. Among the roughly 370 genotyped donors, 81% belonged to the genetic ancestry cluster associated with self-reported Caucasian donors. The study aimed to test whether signatures of past pathogen exposure could be identified by cataloging public T cell receptors. The study used immunosequencing to profile the T cell repertoires of several hundred subjects and linked those repertoires to cytomegalovirus serostatus. Besides the first cohort of approximately 670 subjects, a separate validation cohort made up of over a hundred different subjects was used. To predict cytomegalovirus infection status, the study combined high-throughput TCR immunosequencing, statistical association of individual TCRs with disease status, and machine learning. In a later analysis, previously published TCR beta repertoires from more than 500 donors were re-analyzed and high-resolution HLA genotyping was added so that TCR occurrence patterns could be studied. In the later analysis, no new phenotypic data were used to find candidate immune exposures; instead, reliance was placed on TCR beta sequences and their occurrence across donors. In an earlier analysis of about 590 of the donors, high-throughput TCR beta sequencing was used to judge whether each TCR beta V gene segment behaved as functional or pseudogenic. Donor age, sex, ethnicity and CMV serostatus were compiled alongside the repertoire data. Genome-wide SNP genotypes for about three fifths of the roughly 670 donors were used in a later genetic analysis, which treated that subset as a discovery cohort. Every discovery cohort repertoire had been produced on one sequencing platform. HLA typing included class I and class II loci at four-digit resolution. Typing coverage varied by locus: about 629-630 donors for A, B, C, DRB1 and DQB1; about 520 for DQA1; about 570 for DPA1; under 490 for DPB1. Because of strong linkage in the cohort, roughly five DR-DQ haplotypes were treated as single units for association and clustering. Across around 400 genotyped donors of the cohort, an average of about 200,000 unique TCR beta nucleotide sequences per donor were sequenced, and roughly 20% of those sequences were non-productive. General conclusions and limits of the study: Broadly in line with IMGT annotations, most TCR beta V segments showed up in productive rearrangements about 87% or about 30% of the time in an earlier analysis of several hundred of the donors. The classifier was reported to diagnose cytomegalovirus status with high specificity and sensitivity in both the original cohort and the validation cohort. While some public TCRs were present in many individuals, most TCR sequences turned up only very rarely across donors. Compared with the approximately 670-donor mean, donors in an Asian-associated ancestry cluster had fewer N-insertions in productive TCRs, according to a later genetic analysis. A group of highly shared sequence variants was considered likely to be a technical artifact of the sequencing pipeline. A further reported finding was that TCR beta sequences accurately predicted the HLA-A and HLA-B alleles for most subjects in the first cohort. HLA typing was unavailable for some donors at each locus, so association tests used only the typed subset. Sequencing depth was assumed to be roughly uniform across donors in the presence/absence analyses, though that assumption may not hold. According to a later analysis, TCR association rates differed among HLA loci, with DRB1 alleles showing the most associated TCRs and HLA-C alleles showing the fewest. Three of the identified cytomegalovirus-associated TCR beta chains were confirmed in vitro to be specific for cytomegalovirus antigens. The only immune exposure information available for the cohort was CMV serostatus. A later analysis found that HLA-associated TCR beta chains were more clonally expanded and had lower generation probabilities than equally common non-associated chains. The study gave a list of more than 150 TCR beta chains associated with cytomegalovirus. According to a later analysis, parvovirus B19, influenza, CMV and Epstein-Barr virus appeared linked to several top co-occurrence clusters. In this cohort, only TCR beta chains were sequenced, and detectable features were limited by the absence of alpha or paired-chain data. When HLA alleles, especially DR and DQ, strongly co-occurred, attributing TCR associations to individual alleles was difficult. The authors suggested that the approach could potentially be generalized to other disease states and immunological phenotypes. A later analysis associated 16,951 TCR beta sequences with specific HLA alleles at a false discovery rate of 0.05. Some IMGT-functional V segments, including TRBV6-2 and TRBV6-3, could not be distinguished by the 87-base-pair reads and were therefore excluded. A later genetic analysis associated a missense DCLRE1C variant with V-gene and J-gene trimming of TCR beta chains, and an independent cohort replicated the association. Most CMV-associated TCR beta chains appeared to be HLA-restricted in a later analysis, and the HLA associations seemed to be driven largely by CMV exposure. The earlier analysis of 587 of the donors excluded fewer than 20 rarely observed V segments, including chromosome 9 orphons, because counts were too low. Linkage disequilibrium might explain the correlated functional status among segregating V segments, but an unknown experimental factor could not be excluded.

Libraries were constructed by the immunoSEQ multiplex PCR assay. For the multiplex PCR, a mixture combining 60 forward primers for TCR Vbeta segments and 13 reverse primers for TCR Jbeta segments was used. Amplification of the CDR3 region of rearranged TCR beta genes was performed with a multiplex PCR assay on genomic DNA. The Illumina HiSeq System was used to sequence the amplified TCR beta libraries as 87-base-pair reads. In the paper's pipeline: In a later analysis, some 80 million unique TCR beta chains were counted across the roughly 610 repertoires, and approximately 11 million of these chains were shared by at least two donors. To remove PCR and sequencing errors, raw reads were error-corrected and collapsed into unique sequences using a nearest-neighbor algorithm that merged closely related sequences. CDR3 sequences were aligned to IMGT reference sequences to assign V, D and J gene segments. For a sequence to be retained, at least a six-nucleotide match to both a V gene segment and a J gene segment was required. A rearrangement counted as productive if the CDR3 had no stop codons and remained in frame with V and J, and every other rearrangement counted as non-productive. CDR3 was defined according to IMGT convention as the region running from the second conserved V-encoded cysteine to the conserved J-encoded phenylalanine. The earlier analysis of about 560 of the donors excluded any sequence lacking an unambiguous match to a single V gene segment. In an earlier analysis of some 590 of the donors, a V segment was called functional when productive rearrangements were above 56.7%, and segregating when the standard deviation between donors exceeded 5%. A statistical classification framework was built for diagnosing cytomegalovirus status from the catalog of TCR beta chain sequences. V and J gene assignment, in a later analysis, came from comparing TCR nucleotide sequences with IMGT/GENE-DB human TR gene sequences. The TCRdist pipeline was used in a later analysis to assign CDR3 sequences and most-parsimonious VDJ recombination scenarios. In a later analysis, each TCR beta chain was defined by its CDR3 amino acid sequence together with its V-gene family, and reads without a unique V-gene family were excluded. In a later analysis, around 600 highly shared, low-generation-probability nucleotide sequences were removed to address suspected cross-contamination and a sequencing artifact. In a later analysis, a clonal expansion index was calculated for each public chain from normalized within-repertoire ranks of inferred template counts. In a later analysis, generation probabilities were computed with a VDJ recombination model fitted to out-of-frame rearrangements, and the resulting probabilities were checked against IGoR. Hypergeometric tests were used in a later analysis to score TCR-TCR, TCR-HLA and TCR-CMV co-occurrence, with a repertoire-size bias correction applied to the TCR pairs. To estimate false discovery rates, a later analysis permuted the HLA or CMV assignments 20 times. In a later analysis, co-occurring TCRs were grouped using DBSCAN, and TCRdist sequence similarity was added for clustering within HLA-allele-positive subsets. Repertoires with fewer than 30,000 or more than 120,000 public chains, plus five repertoires with anomalous nucleotide sharing, were excluded from co-occurrence clustering. TCRdb retrieved this table from immuneACCESS and kept in-frame rearrangements only. Not all clones are present; in checked studies, unresolved V genes account for under half, and no reason is known for the remainder. Clonal size and the V and J genes are those of that table, whereas D and trimming came from the DNA. The sample table lists under 200,000 clones, approximately 80% of them with a count of one. About 1.5% of the sample is in the top ten clones.

Measured from the cysteine to the phenylalanine, the CDR3 is 11 residues long. The sequence is cut down to CDR3 DNA, 33 bases in frame from base 1. The germline V gene (reference sequence) supplies CDR1 DFQATT and CDR2 SNEGSKA. In total, 500 to 700 healthy bone marrow donors made up the cohort. At the time of sampling, every cohort member was nominally healthy, though immune exposures that went unrecorded were likely present. The donor was CMV seronegative and was included in the group of several hundred seronegative cohort members. A peripheral blood sample was provided by each donor, and peripheral blood mononuclear cells were used for TCR beta sequencing. The Qiagen DNeasy Blood Extraction Kit was used to extract genomic DNA from the blood cell samples. Worth noting for this clone: The antigen it binds to is not known. No qualities accompany the bases; no much larger clone lies one base away. Other DNA variants within this sample encode the same CDR3.

Rearrangement joined TRBV20-1 to TRBJ2-7; 7 nucleotides in the junction match TRBD2. The sequence came from a woman aged 18-30 years in good health and CMV-seronegative. Sequencing input: PBMCs. The sequence in DNA is TGCAGCGGCGGGAGTCGGTACGAGCAGTACTTC. Its translation is CSGGSRYEQYF.